What follows are 25 T cell receptor beta chains derived from one specimen sequenced in a study of cytomegalovirus exposure and HLA in healthy donors. Data came from immunoSEQ multiplex PCR; TCRdb stores just in-frame clones and leaves some out. In the table there are 300,000 to 350,000 clones, approximately 88% of which are singletons. The material sequenced was PBMCs. All receptors derive from a man aged 25-45 years in good health and CMV-seronegative.

The chain links TRBV7-8 to TRBJ1-5; D ambiguous. The V gene lost 2 bases and the J gene lost 4 bases, with 12 bases spanning the gap. Germline V CDR1 and CDR2: SGHVS, FQNEAQ. The CDR3 loop spans 15 amino acids. The CDR3 protein is CASSLRAGGNQPQHF. The CDR3 nucleotides are TGTGCCAGCAGCTTAAGGGCAGGAGGGAATCAGCCCCAGCATTTT.

The genes are TRBV6-5 and TRBJ2-7; a possible D gene is TRBD2 (6 bases). Per the germline V gene, CDR1 is MNHEY and CDR2 is SVGAGI. The germline V and J ends were trimmed by 2 bases and 3 bases, with 8 bases remaining between them. This CDR3 has 13 residues. The CDR3 bases are TGTGCCAGCAGTTACGGGGGGATCTACGAGCAGTACTTC. Its protein product is CASSYGGIYEQYF.

The J gene is TRBJ1-6, the V gene TRBV6-5; D ambiguous. Germline CDR1 MNHEY, CDR2 SVGAGI. CDR3 size: 15 residues. Trimming shortened V by 6 bases and J by 6 bases, and 15 bases separated the two germline ends. As DNA, the CDR3 is TGTGCCAGCAGCCTGGCGGTGGAGTCTAATTCACCCCTCCACTTT. This codes for CASSLAVESNSPLHF.

The genes are TRBV9 and TRBJ2-1; 10 bases are shared with TRBD2. With 0 bases clipped from V and 6 bases from J, the junction kept 9 bases outside the gene matches. CDR1 and CDR2 from the germline V gene are SGDLS and YYNGEE. This CDR3 region has 17 residues. Written as DNA, the CDR3 is TGTGCCAGCAGCGTAGCTCGTCTAGCGGGGGAAGGCAATGAGCAGTTCTTC. As protein: CASSVARLAGEGNEQFF.

The chain links TRBV6-1 to TRBJ2-7; D ambiguous. The germline V gene has CDR1 MNHNS and CDR2 SASEGT. This CDR3 is 15 amino acids long. With 8 bases removed from V and 0 bases from J, the gap between germline ends came to 17 bases. The CDR3 loop reads CASVFSILISYEQYF. The CDR3 DNA follows: TGTGCCAGCGTATTTTCAATTCTAATCTCCTACGAGCAGTACTTC.

This rearrangement joins TRBV6-6 to TRBJ2-3; 8 positions match TRBD2. J was trimmed by 0 bases and V by 4 bases; bases with no gene match: 0. The germline V gene has CDR1 MNHNY and CDR2 SVGAGI (reference sequence). The CDR3 is made up of 14 amino acids. The DNA for the CDR3 is TGTGCCAGCAGTTTAGCGGGGAGCACAGATACGCAGTATTTT. Protein product: CASSLAGSTDTQYF.

This chain's CDR3 is CASSTRDRGLEQYF. In nucleotides, the CDR3 is TGTGCCAGCAGCACCCGGGACAGGGGCCTCGAGCAGTACTTC. The chain links TRBV5-4 to TRBJ2-7; 10 bases match TRBD1. Germline lookup yields CDR1 SGHNT and CDR2 YYREEE (reference sequence). CDR3 length equals 14 residues. V dropped 4 bases and J dropped 6; count of bases not matched to a gene: 7.

This sequence joins TRBV11-3 and TRBJ2-3; a weak D match, TRBD1 (6 bases). Germline assignment: CDR1 SGHNT and CDR2 YENEEA. Trimming stripped 5 bases from V and 2 bases from J, with 14 bases between. CDR3 length equals 15 residues. CDR3 sequence reads: CASSEQGVPTDTQYF. DNA for the CDR3: TGTGCCAGCAGCGAACAGGGAGTTCCCACAGATACGCAGTATTTT.

The chain carries TRBV19 and TRBJ1-5; D perhaps matches TRBD1 (6 bases). CDR3 length equals 14 residues. V was pared by 5 bases and J by 4 bases, with 12 bases between. CDR1 is LNHDA, CDR2 SQIVND, per germline (reference sequence). CDR3 protein: CASSVRGENQPQHF. The DNA for the CDR3 is TGTGCCAGTAGTGTCAGGGGAGAGAATCAGCCCCAGCATTTT.

The chain couples TRBV4-3 to TRBJ2-2; a possible D gene is TRBD1 (6 bases). With 1 base removed from V and 7 bases from J, the gap between germline ends came to 10 bases. The CDR3 totals 14 residues. Looked up from germline, CDR1 is LGHNA and CDR2 is YSLEER. The CDR3: CASSQVGGGGELFF. The DNA of the CDR3 is TGCGCCAGCAGCCAAGTTGGGGGCGGCGGGGAGCTGTTTTTT.

V usage is TRBV18 and J usage is TRBJ2-3; D not resolved. Germline V CDR1 and CDR2: KGHSH, LQKENI. The CDR3 length is 15 residues. V was clipped by 5 bases and J by 0 bases, with 12 bases between them. The CDR3 loop reads CASSIQRTSTDTQYF. CDR3 nucleotides: TGTGCCAGCTCAATCCAGCGCACTAGCACAGATACGCAGTATTTT.

This chain joins TRBV7-9 and TRBJ2-1; the D gene is possibly TRBD1 (6 bases). The V end was cut by 7 bases, the J end by 3 bases, with 10 bases between. This CDR3 is built from 13 residues. The germline CDR1 and CDR2 sequences are SEHNR and FQNEAQ (reference sequence). In nucleotides, the CDR3 is TGTGCCAGCAACACGGACAGCTACAATGAGCAGTTCTTC. Amino acids: CASNTDSYNEQFF.

The chain joins TRBV14 to TRBJ2-5, with a weak D call TRBD1 (6 bases). The CDR3 length is 13 residues. The V end was cut by 6 bases, the J end by 4 bases, with 12 bases between. Germline-derived CDR1 and CDR2 are SGHDN and FVKESK. The CDR3 DNA follows: TGTGCCAGCAGGGACAGACCTTCAGAGACCCAGTACTTC. Translation gives CASRDRPSETQYF.

This chain uses TRBV5-1 with TRBJ2-7; 9 bases are a match to TRBD1. With V trimmed by 2 bases and J by 6 bases, 12 bases remained unmatched. CDR1 and CDR2 from the germline V gene are SGHRS and YFSETQ. The CDR3 sequence is 16 residues long. The CDR3 DNA is TGCGCCAGCAGCTTTGTAACCGGGACAGGGTCTGGCGAGCAGTACTTC. This encodes CASSFVTGTGSGEQYF.

The J gene is TRBJ1-1, the V gene TRBV12-5; 7 nucleotides align to TRBD1. Germline values: CDR1 LGHNT, CDR2 FRNRAP. V lost 0 bases, J lost 3 bases, and 19 bases stayed unmatched. CDR3 length: 20 amino acids. CDR3 region: CASGLVPEGGLLNVDTEAFF. The CDR3 coding sequence is TGTGCTAGTGGTTTGGTACCCGAAGGGGGCCTCCTAAACGTGGACACTGAAGCTTTCTTT.

The chain combines TRBV12-1 with TRBJ1-5; the table gives TRBD1 as D, unverified against the DNA. TRBV12-1 counts as a pseudogene. The CDR3 runs to 19 residues. For the CDR3, the DNA is TGTGCCAGCAGCTCCGACCCGGACAGGGCTTCTTCACATGGTCAGCCCCAGCATTTT. It specifies CASSSDPDRASSHGQPQHF.

This chain connects TRBV7-2 to TRBJ2-2; 9 nucleotides align to TRBD2. The CDR3 is 17 amino acids. Germline lookup yields CDR1 SGHTA and CDR2 FQGNSA. With 0 bases clipped from V and 6 bases from J, the junction kept 8 bases outside the gene matches. As DNA, the CDR3 is TGTGCCAGCAGCTTAGCCAGCGGGGGGACTTATTCCGGGGAGCTGTTTTTT. This gives the protein CASSLASGGTYSGELFF.

The chain combines TRBV27 with TRBJ1-3; possibly TRBD1 for D (6 bases). V lost 5 bases and J 4 bases, leaving 12 bases between the germline ends. The CDR3 is 14 amino acids. Per germline, CDR1 MNHEY and CDR2 SMNVEV (reference sequence). The CDR3 protein is CASSRGARGNTIYF. The CDR3 coding sequence is TGTGCCAGCAGTCGGGGGGCACGGGGAAACACCATATATTTT.

The chain couples TRBV10-3 to TRBJ2-7, with D possibly TRBD2 on 5 matching bases. Germline lookup yields CDR1 ENHRY and CDR2 SYGVKD. This CDR3 has 12 residues. Trimming took 3 bases from V and 3 from J, leaving 6 bases between them. Written as DNA, the CDR3 is TGTGCCATCAGTGATCGGGGCTACGAGCAGTACTTC. It specifies CAISDRGYEQYF.

Here the CDR3 reads CASSGRTGLTTGELFF. The CDR3 DNA reads TGTGCCAGCAGCGGACGGACAGGGTTGACCACCGGGGAGCTGTTTTTT. This sequence joins TRBV9 and TRBJ2-2; 8 nucleotides match TRBD1. The CDR3 is made up of 16 amino acids. V shed 3 bases, J shed 4 bases, and the junction held 8 bases outside the gene matches. Germline V gene sequence: CDR1 SGDLS, CDR2 YYNGEE.

The rearrangement links TRBV6-6 to TRBJ1-2; a weak D match, TRBD1 (6 bases). Looked up from germline, CDR1 is MNHNY and CDR2 is SVGAGI (reference sequence). V gave up 8 bases and J gave up 2 bases, with 18 bases separating them. This CDR3 has 15 amino acids. The CDR3 protein is CASGDTSNDNYGYTF. In nucleotides, the CDR3 is TGTGCCAGCGGGGACACCTCGAACGACAACTATGGCTACACCTTC.

This sequence joins TRBV27 and TRBJ1-2, with D perhaps TRBD1 (6 bases). The CDR3 is 16 residues long. V lost 4 bases, J lost 6 bases, and 21 bases lay in between. Germline-derived CDR1 and CDR2 are MNHEY and SMNVEV (reference sequence). CDR3 nucleotide sequence: TGTGCCAGCAGTTACGGGGGGCCGTTTATGTGGGATGGCTACACCTTC. It yields the protein CASSYGGPFMWDGYTF.

This clone occurred once. This rearrangement joins TRBV27 to TRBJ2-5, with 7 bases matching TRBD1. Per germline, CDR1 MNHEY and CDR2 SMNVEV (reference sequence). The J segment lost 4 bases and the V segment lost 4 bases, leaving 15 bases of the junction unmatched. The CDR3 extends over 17 amino acids. The CDR3 is CASSSPSTAGGPETQYF. The CDR3 DNA follows: TGTGCCAGCAGTTCCCCCTCTACAGCAGGGGGTCCAGAGACCCAGTACTTC.

This chain links TRBV15 with TRBJ2-3; no reliable D call. This CDR3 region has 13 residues. Trimming cost V 0 bases and J 6 bases, with 7 bases left between them. Germline V gene data show CDR1 as LNHNV and CDR2 as YYDKDF (reference sequence). CDR3 in DNA: TGTGCCACCAGCAGAGATTGGCGGGATACGCAGTATTTT. As protein: CATSRDWRDTQYF.

The V gene is TRBV7-2, the J gene TRBJ2-2, with D unresolved. Between the trimmed V and J ends, which lost 5 bases and 4 bases, there was a span of 14 bases. Germline-derived CDR1 and CDR2 are SGHTA and FQGNSA. This CDR3 spans 15 amino acids. CDR3 sequence reads: CASSLMTEVTGELFF. The CDR3 bases are TGTGCCAGCAGCCTCATGACTGAGGTCACCGGGGAGCTGTTTTTT.